Given below is one T cell receptor (beta chain) in context. What this receptor recognizes is not known. Base qualities are not provided; no much larger clone lies one nucleotide away. Blood samples were collected up to 4 times in the first month after transplant and then at least monthly when available. The library came from the immunoSEQ multiplex PCR assay. High-throughput TCR-beta CDR3 sequencing of genomic DNA from most patients was performed by Adaptive Biotechnologies. The source study handled its data this way. Adaptive's ImmunoSEQ software was the source of the TCR sequencing data for 18 patients, while three other patients were processed with MiXCR and VDJtools. CDR3 nucleotide sequences shared between donor and recipient were removed because their origin could not be assigned. To be classed as alloreactive, a clone needed at least 2-fold expansion over unstimulated cells and a minimum CFSE-low frequency of 0.002% (template counts) or 0.001% (read counts). A clone was considered mappable if detected in the sequenced pre-transplant spleen, lymph node, or MLR CFSE-low populations of the donor or recipient. The cumulative frequency of alloreactive clones was calculated as a percentage of all sequences, weighted by copy number. Here the immuneACCESS table is served through TCRdb, limited to in-frame sequences with V and J called. Missing clones are a known gap in these copies; in checked studies unresolved V genes cover under half, and the rest lacks a known reason. V, J and clone size are taken as reported in that table, and D and trimming were inferred from the DNA itself. The sample table contains about 97,000 clones; only one count was recorded for about nine tenths of them. The ten largest account for more than 15% of the sample.

The sample comes from a study of graft-versus-host responses after intestinal transplantation (dated by TCRdb to the early 2020s). A note on the overall study: The transplants that recipients got were multivisceral, liver-intestinal, or isolated intestinal. Every recipient was given anti-thymocyte globulin induction, then maintenance tacrolimus and steroids for 2 to 4 years. Graft-versus-host and host-versus-graft alloreactive T cell clones were tracked in the graft, circulation and bone marrow after intestinal transplantation using bulk TCR-beta CDR3 sequencing. To identify alloreactive clones, pre-transplant mixed lymphocyte reaction products were sequenced and compared with unstimulated pre-transplant donor and recipient T cells. The cohort enrolled about two dozen intestinal transplant recipients including one retransplant, and a few patients lacking pretransplant specimens were excluded. Donor T cell macrochimerism was defined as a peak of at least 4% donor T cells among recipient peripheral blood mononuclear cells. Instead of going to the commercial service, samples from a few later patients were sequenced in-house on an Illumina MiSeq and processed with MiXCR. What the research found in general, with its limitations: Patients with donor T cell macrochimerism had high GvH to HvG T cell clonal ratios in their allografts. Early after transplant, declines in HvG clones were associated with peak levels of circulating GvH clones. GvH clones were detected in recipient bone marrow, and some appeared earlier in ileal mucosa or blood, consistent with an intestinal mucosal origin. Conclusions were limited by the relatively low number and heterogeneity of intestinal transplant patients.

In the germline V gene, CDR1 corresponds to SGHNT and CDR2 to YENEEA. V loses 5 bases at its end and J loses 6 bases; junction bases beyond the gene matches: 5. The CDR3 covers 16 residues, taking in both the cysteine and the phenylalanine. The read is trimmed to its CDR3 DNA, 48 bases read in frame from base 1. The chain links TRBV11-3 with TRBJ2-2; TRBD2 matches 14 bases in the middle. The input for sequencing was PBMCs, taken roughly 410 days after intestinal transplant. The sequence was obtained from a human patient who received an intestinal transplant, so some T cells may come from the graft donor. The nucleotide sequence is TGTGCCAGCAGCCCACCGACTAGCGGGGGGGCCGGGGAGCTGTTTTTT. Its protein reads: CASSPPTSGGAGELFF. The CDR3, completed at both ends by the reference TRBV11-3 and TRBJ2-2 genes, gives the full variable domain EAGVVQSPRYKIIEKKQPVAFWCNPISGHNTLYWYLQNLGQGPELLIRYENEEAVDDSQLPKDRFSAERLKGVDSTLKIQPAELGDSAVYLCASSPPTSGGAGELFFGEGSRLTVL.